These 31 T cell receptor beta chains were all obtained from the same sample, sequenced in a study of Ad26.COV2.S vaccination and SARS-CoV-2 variants (TCRdb year 2021). This specimen's treatment or condition label, per the study, means: some 20 received Ad26.COV2.S at low or high dose, single or two shots; about 5 received placebo; per-sample allocation not given. For vaccine and placebo recipients, repertoires were sequenced using samples collected on day 63 after the first injection. Library preparation was by the immunoSEQ multiplex PCR assay. TCRdb's version of the immuneACCESS table is confined to in-frame rearrangements and falls short of the full clone set. An unresolved V gene accounts for under half of the shortfall where checked; the remainder is of unknown origin. The sample records a few hundred thousand clones, less than 95% of which are singletons. The ten top clones hold roughly 4% of the sample.

The sample in question was peripheral blood, obtained in a trial of Ad26.COV2.S vaccine versus placebo. The origin of the receptors is a person between 18 and 65 years old who received the Ad26.COV2.S COVID-19 vaccine or a placebo.

The gene calls are TRBV27 and TRBJ2-7, with 7 bases fitting TRBD1. The germline gives CDR1 MNHEY, CDR2 SMNVEV (reference sequence). V trimming: 5 bases; J trimming: 3 bases; junction bases outside the gene matches: 7. The CDR3 length is 14 residues. This CDR3 is CASSAGQVNYEQYF. The DNA of the CDR3 is TGTGCCAGCAGTGCCGGACAGGTTAACTACGAGCAGTACTTC.

The chain carries TRBV3-1 (or the pseudogene TRBV3-2) and TRBJ2-7, with D perhaps given as TRBD1 or TRBD2 (7 bases each). This CDR3 contains 13 residues. Trimming removed 4 bases from V and 7 bases from J, with 14 bases in between. Per germline, CDR1 LGHDT and CDR2 YNNKEL (reference sequence). This chain's CDR3 is CASSLHRGGEQYF. DNA of the CDR3: TGTGCCAGCAGCCTTCACAGGGGAGGGGAGCAGTACTTC.

The V call is TRBV18, the J call TRBJ2-3; the D gene is possibly TRBD1 (5 bases). This CDR3 region has 15 residues. The V and J ends lost 3 bases and 1 base respectively, with 11 bases between them. Germline-derived CDR1 and CDR2 are KGHSH and LQKENI. The CDR3 sequence: CASSPQGLRTDTQYF. The CDR3, as DNA: TGTGCCAGCTCACCGCAGGGTCTCCGCACAGATACGCAGTATTTT.

This chain links TRBV5-4 with TRBJ2-5; D gene ambiguous. Germline V lookup: CDR1 SGHNT, CDR2 YYREEE (reference sequence). The CDR3 covers 14 residues. Trimming left V 4 bases short and J 4 bases short, with 14 bases between. The CDR3 bases are TGTGCCAGCAGCCCGACGCCTGTCGGAGAGACCCAGTACTTC. It yields the protein CASSPTPVGETQYF.

This clone was recorded once. The chain carries TRBV27 and TRBJ2-1, with a weak D call TRBD1 (5 bases). Germline V gene data show CDR1 as MNHEY and CDR2 as SMNVEV (reference sequence). V lost 6 bases and J 3 bases, leaving 9 bases between the germline ends. This CDR3 contains 13 residues. In nucleotides, the CDR3 is TGTGCCAGCAGGCCGACAGACTACAATGAGCAGTTCTTC. It codes for CASRPTDYNEQFF.

The chain combines TRBV9 with TRBJ2-2; 10 bases align to TRBD2. Germline V gene lookup returns CDR1 SGDLS and CDR2 YYNGEE. V shed 4 bases, J shed 5 bases, and the junction held 11 bases outside the gene matches. The CDR3 extends over 17 amino acids. In DNA form, the CDR3 reads TGTGCCAGCAGCTTTACGCTAGCGGGAGAGGGAACCGGGGAGCTGTTTTTT. This codes for CASSFTLAGEGTGELFF.

J is TRBJ2-2 and V is TRBV2; perhaps TRBD1 as D (5 bases). Germline V lookup: CDR1 SNHLY, CDR2 FYNNEI. V lost 7 bases and J 2 bases, leaving 11 bases between the germline ends. The CDR3 is made up of 14 amino acids. The CDR3 loop is CASMGQGNTGELFF. The CDR3 region has the DNA TGTGCCAGCATGGGGCAGGGAAACACCGGGGAGCTGTTTTTT.

This chain's CDR3 is CASSLGTSGGYEQYF. Here the CDR3 DNA reads TGCGCCAGCAGCTTGGGGACTAGCGGGGGATACGAGCAGTACTTC. V and J are TRBV5-1 and TRBJ2-7, with 13 bases lining up with TRBD2. Germline V gene lookup returns CDR1 SGHRS and CDR2 YFSETQ. Losses at the gene ends were 0 bases for V and 4 bases for J; bases not matched to a gene: 1. The CDR3 extends over 15 amino acids.

The V gene is TRBV28, the J gene TRBJ1-6; 7 nucleotides agree with TRBD1. The CDR3 sequence is 16 residues long. Per germline, CDR1 MDHEN and CDR2 SYDVKM. V lost 4 bases, J lost 8 bases, and 11 bases stayed unmatched. CDR3: CASSSDRVVVHSPLHF. CDR3 coding DNA: TGTGCCAGCAGTTCCGACAGGGTGGTTGTGCATTCACCCCTCCACTTT.

This clone was counted a few times. This chain joins TRBV2 and TRBJ2-7; perhaps TRBD2 as D (6 bases). Germline V gene lookup returns CDR1 SNHLY and CDR2 FYNNEI. The CDR3 consists of 12 residues. Trimming stripped 7 bases from V and 5 bases from J, with 12 bases between. DNA for the CDR3: TGTGCCAGCACGAGGAGGGCGAACGAGCAGTACTTC. It is translated as CASTRRANEQYF.

The chain recombines TRBV19 with TRBJ1-3, with 8 bases that match TRBD1. V dropped 10 bases and J dropped 0; count of bases not matched to a gene: 14. CDR1 and CDR2 (germline): LNHDA, SQIVND (reference sequence). The CDR3 is 17 amino acids. In DNA form, the CDR3 reads TGTGCCACTCCTCGGGACAGGTGGTCCGACTCTGGAAACACCATATATTTT. Translating it yields CATPRDRWSDSGNTIYF.

DNA for the CDR3: TGTGCCAGCAGCTTAGCAGGGAGCCGGAACACTGAAGCTTTCTTT. As protein: CASSLAGSRNTEAFF. The rearrangement uses TRBV7-2 and TRBJ1-1; no definite D call. From germline, CDR1 is SGHTA and CDR2 FQGNSA. Deletions cut 0 bases from V and 1 base from J, with 9 bases between. The CDR3 loop spans 15 amino acids.

This chain connects TRBV6-2 or TRBV6-3 to TRBJ2-1; D gene unclear. Germline CDR1 is MNHEY and CDR2 is SVGEGT. The V end lost 4 bases, the J end lost 7 bases, and 11 bases lay between the germline ends. This CDR3 is 13 amino acids long. The CDR3 nucleotides are TGTGCCAGCAGTTGGGCCTTATTAAATGAGCAGTTCTTC. Amino acid sequence: CASSWALLNEQFF.

The genes are TRBV6-1 and TRBJ2-7, with D perhaps matching TRBD1 or TRBD2 (5 bases each). Deletions cut 2 bases from V and 5 bases from J, with 16 bases between. In germline, CDR1 is MNHNS, CDR2 SASEGT. This CDR3 has 15 amino acids. The CDR3 bases are TGTGCCAGCAGTGAACCTAGTCAGGGAGAGGACGAGCAGTACTTC. Amino acids: CASSEPSQGEDEQYF.

V gene TRBV6-5 combines with J gene TRBJ2-1; TRBD1 is a possible D gene (6 bases). Looked up from germline, CDR1 is MNHEY and CDR2 is SVGAGI. Trimming removed 6 bases at V and 4 bases at J, with 16 bases between. The length of the CDR3 is 15 residues. The DNA for the CDR3 is TGTGCCAGCAGCACAGGGAAGGGAGTATACAATGAGCAGTTCTTC. It encodes CASSTGKGVYNEQFF.

The rearrangement uses TRBV7-2 and TRBJ2-2, with 9 bases identical to TRBD2. Germline assignment: CDR1 SGHTA and CDR2 FQGNSA. The CDR3 runs 16 residues. With V trimmed by 0 bases and J by 4 bases, 3 bases remained unmatched. CDR3 coding DNA: TGTGCCAGCAGCTTAGCGCGCGGGAGGGGCACCGGGGAGCTGTTTTTT. Protein: CASSLARGRGTGELFF.

The gene calls are TRBV5-1 and TRBJ1-1, with D perhaps matching TRBD1 (6 bases). Germline V CDR1 and CDR2: SGHRS, YFSETQ. Trimming took 1 base from V and 0 from J, leaving 7 bases between them. The CDR3 length is 14 residues. In DNA form, the CDR3 reads TGCGCCAGCAGCTTGACAGGGATGAACACTGAAGCTTTCTTT. Its translation is CASSLTGMNTEAFF.

The chain combines TRBV9 with TRBJ2-7; 11 bases agree with TRBD2. Germline V gives CDR1 SGDLS, CDR2 YYNGEE. V lost 3 bases and J lost 3; bases outside the gene matches: 14. This CDR3 region has 18 residues. CDR3 residues: CASSEGTSGEKKIYEQYF. For the CDR3, the DNA is TGTGCCAGCAGCGAGGGGACTAGCGGAGAAAAAAAGATCTACGAGCAGTACTTC.

CDR3 region: CASSLAPGLAHEQYF. In DNA, the CDR3 is TGTGCCAGCAGCTTGGCCCCGGGACTAGCGCACGAGCAGTACTTC. The V call is TRBV5-4, the J call TRBJ2-7, with TRBD2 matching 10 bases. In germline, CDR1 is SGHNT, CDR2 YYREEE (reference sequence). Trimming took 0 bases from V and 5 from J; bases not matched to a gene: 5. The CDR3 runs to 15 residues.

J is TRBJ2-3 and V is TRBV5-4; 10 bases match TRBD2. The length of the CDR3 is 15 residues. In germline, CDR1 is SGHNT, CDR2 YYREEE (reference sequence). V shed 0 bases and J 5 bases; nucleotides not matched to a gene: 3. The CDR3 region is CASSLGAGGGDTQYF. The CDR3 coding sequence is TGTGCCAGCAGCTTGGGAGCGGGAGGGGGAGATACGCAGTATTTT.

The chain is built from TRBV19 and TRBJ2-1, with no clear D. V shed 1 base and J shed 8 bases, with 12 bases lying between them. Germline loops: CDR1 LNHDA, CDR2 SQIVND (reference sequence). The CDR3 totals 14 residues. The CDR3 sequence is CASSIGLGSYEQFF. The CDR3 coding sequence is TGTGCCAGTAGTATAGGCCTGGGCAGCTATGAGCAGTTCTTC. Based on the CDR3 plus reference TRBV19 and TRBJ2-1, the full variable domain is DGGITQSPKYLFRKEGQNVTLSCEQNLNHDAMYWYRQDPGQGLRLIYYSQIVNDFQKGDIAEGYSVSREKKESFPLTVTSAQKNPTAFYLCASSIGLGSYEQFFGPGTRLTVL.

The chain joins TRBV10-3 to TRBJ2-7, with D perhaps matching TRBD1 (6 bases). Germline loops: CDR1 ENHRY, CDR2 SYGVKD. The CDR3 length is 16 residues. The ends were cut back, 1 base at V and 5 bases at J, with 18 bases in the middle. This CDR3 reads CAISEWNWGQGHEQYF. In DNA form, the CDR3 reads TGTGCCATCAGTGAGTGGAACTGGGGGCAGGGTCACGAGCAGTACTTC.

This chain connects TRBV24-1 to TRBJ2-1; 7 positions agree with TRBD1. The CDR3 runs to 14 residues. V lost 3 bases to trimming and J lost 9 bases; unmatched junction nucleotides: 7. Germline CDR1 KGHDR, CDR2 SFDVKD. The CDR3 nucleotides are TGTGCCACCAGTGATCCAGGGGGATACGGTGAGCAGTTCTTC. Amino acids: CATSDPGGYGEQFF.

On this clone: This same CDR3 is encoded by further DNA sequences in the sample. The gene calls are TRBV5-1 and TRBJ2-3; D is ambiguous. This CDR3 has 14 residues. CDR1 is SGHRS, CDR2 YFSETQ, per germline. Trimming pared 5 bases from V and 0 bases from J, leaving 10 bases between. CDR3 loop: CASSLGQSTDTQYF. The CDR3 nucleotides read TGCGCCAGCAGTCTCGGGCAAAGCACAGATACGCAGTATTTT.

This chain connects TRBV29-1 to TRBJ2-7; no firm D call. Trimming removed 0 bases from V and 1 base from J, with 10 bases in between. Germline loops: CDR1 SQVTM, CDR2 ANQGSEA. This CDR3 comprises 14 residues. The CDR3 coding sequence is TGCAGCGTTGAAGATCTACGGCCTTCCTACGAGCAGTACTTC. Protein: CSVEDLRPSYEQYF.

V and J are TRBV5-6 and TRBJ2-1, with D possibly matching TRBD2 (5 bases). Trimming left V 1 base short and J 0 bases short, with 11 bases between. This CDR3 spans 16 amino acids. Germline assignment: CDR1 SGHDT and CDR2 YYEEEE. The CDR3 DNA reads TGTGCCAGCAGCTTGACACGGCGGGCCTCCTACAATGAGCAGTTCTTC. Translating it yields CASSLTRRASYNEQFF.

The chain has TRBV9 and TRBJ1-1, with a possible D match to TRBD1 (5 bases). Deletions cut 0 bases from V and 1 base from J, with 7 bases between. CDR3 length: 14 amino acids. Germline lookup yields CDR1 SGDLS and CDR2 YYNGEE. As DNA, the CDR3 is TGTGCCAGCAGCGTAGGGGGGGAGAACACTGAAGCTTTCTTT. Translation: CASSVGGENTEAFF. The whole variable domain, remainder taken from reference TRBV9 and TRBJ1-1, is DSGVTQTPKHLITATGQRVTLRCSPRSGDLSVYWYQQSLDQGLQFLIQYYNGEERAKGNILERFSAQQFPDLHSELNLSSLELGDSALYFCASSVGGENTEAFFGQGTRLTVV.

V is TRBV9 and J is TRBJ2-1, with 13 positions matching TRBD2. This CDR3 is 17 amino acids long. Germline V gives CDR1 SGDLS, CDR2 YYNGEE. V lost 4 bases to trimming and J lost 0 bases; unmatched junction nucleotides: 4. The CDR3 DNA is TGTGCCAGCAGCCCACGGACTAGCGGGAGCTCCTACAATGAGCAGTTCTTC. The encoded protein is CASSPRTSGSSYNEQFF. Supplemented by reference TRBV9 and TRBJ2-1, the full variable domain reads DSGVTQTPKHLITATGQRVTLRCSPRSGDLSVYWYQQSLDQGLQFLIQYYNGEERAKGNILERFSAQQFPDLHSELNLSSLELGDSALYFCASSPRTSGSSYNEQFFGPGTRLTVL.

V usage is TRBV18 and J usage is TRBJ2-5; D might be TRBD1 or TRBD2, each matching 5 bases. V dropped 3 bases and J dropped 1 base, with 18 bases sitting between them. Germline assignment: CDR1 KGHSH and CDR2 LQKENI. There are 17 residues in the CDR3. The CDR3 bases are TGTGCCAGCTCACCGGGTCCCCCGGGACCGTCCCAAGAGACCCAGTACTTC. It translates to CASSPGPPGPSQETQYF.

The chain is built from TRBV7-3 and TRBJ2-7; D is undetermined. The CDR3 has 12 residues. V was pared by 5 bases and J by 6 bases, with 11 bases between. CDR1 and CDR2 (germline): SGHTA, FQGTGA. This CDR3 reads CASSPKEGEQYF. Here the CDR3 DNA reads TGTGCCAGCAGCCCAAAGGAAGGCGAGCAGTACTTC.

The chain has TRBV18 and TRBJ2-1; the match to TRBD2 covers 9 bases. V gave up 0 bases and J gave up 8 bases; unmatched junction bases: 11. Germline V gene lookup returns CDR1 KGHSH and CDR2 LQKENI. The CDR3 sequence is 17 residues long. The CDR3 DNA is TGTGCCAGCTCACCACCGGGGGCGGGAGGGCCTCCCCATGAGCAGTTCTTC. The encoded protein is CASSPPGAGGPPHEQFF.